The text below deals with one T cell receptor (beta chain). Assay: immunoSEQ multiplex PCR; the TCRdb copy retains only in-frame clones and omits some. The table shows under 250,000 clones, with roughly 75% occurring only once. The entry originates in a study of blood T cell repertoires in COVID-19. Background on the study: Acute and convalescent COVID-19 samples came from the United States, Italy and Spain. T cells, B-cell-depleted T cells, or PBMCs provided the cDNA or gDNA that served as material.

The sequence derives from a woman between 70 and 85 years old with acute or convalescent COVID-19. Sequencing was performed on peripheral blood.

The CDR3 loop reads CASSPPSTGAIDEQYF. The CDR3 DNA reads as TGTGCCAGCTCACCACCATCTACAGGGGCGATCGACGAGCAGTACTTC. The chain links TRBV18 to TRBJ2-7, with 7 bases aligning to TRBD1. From germline, CDR1 is KGHSH and CDR2 LQKENI. V lost 0 bases, J lost 5 bases, and 10 bases stayed unmatched. There are 16 residues in the CDR3. The whole variable domain, remainder taken from reference TRBV18 and TRBJ2-7, is NAGVMQNPRHLVRRRGQEARLRCSPMKGHSHVYWYRQLPEEGLKFMVYLQKENIIDESGMPKERFSAEFPKEGPSILRIQQVVRGDSAAYFCASSPPSTGAIDEQYFGPGTRLTVT.